This T cell receptor (beta chain) appears in the sequencing data of a study of blood T cell repertoires in COVID-19 (dated by TCRdb to 2018 to 2020). Notes on the research overall: The collaborator samples originated in the United States, Italy and Spain and spanned the acute and convalescent phases of COVID-19. The prospective study material was composed of cDNA or gDNA derived from T cells, B-cell-depleted T cells, or PBMCs. A de-identified subject ID, COVID-19 status, age in years and sex were almost always included in the sample metadata. The repertoires were released in a freely available public database intended as a resource for research on the immune response to SARS-CoV-2. Samples came from the ongoing ImmuneRACE study (first 160 participants) plus 1,254 subjects from 6 global collaborators. Deeply sampled blood TCRbeta repertoires from subjects exposed to, actively infected with, or recovered from COVID-19 were included in the dataset. Where available, HLA class I and class II types were taken from metadata supplied by the sample provider and were not determined by assay-based typing. General conclusions and limits of the study: How much clinical and demographic metadata was included differed by source and by participant, and the metadata was provided uncurated.

Concerning this clone itself: Which antigen it targets is not known. Base qualities were left out, and no much larger clone turns up one base away.

TCRbeta CDR3 regions were amplified from genomic DNA by means of the immunoSEQ Assay, a bias-controlled multiplex PCR. On the authors' methods: The number of nucleated cells in each sample was estimated from the amplification of reference gene primers within the assay. To quantify the absolute abundance of each unique TCRbeta CDR3 rearrangement, sequence reads were collapsed and filtered. Productive Simpson clonality was computed per sample as the square root of Simpson's diversity index over productive rearrangements. TCRdb mirrors the immuneACCESS table, restricted to in-frame sequences. Some clones are absent from its copies; in checked studies, under half trace to an unresolved V gene, and the reason for the others is unknown. From that table come the V and J calls and clone size; the DNA was used to work out D and trimming. Within this sample are a few hundred thousand clones, with about 88% of them counted one time only. The ten largest clones take up about 0.93% of the sample.

Measured from the cysteine to the phenylalanine, the CDR3 is 13 residues long. This entry keeps only the CDR3 DNA: 39 bases, framed from base 1. Taken from the germline V gene, the CDR1 and CDR2 loops are SGHRS and YFSETQ. V trim: 4 bases; J trim: 6 bases; unmatched bases: 2. Enrolling through a virtual design, the prospective study's participants ranged in age from roughly 18 to 89 years and lived across some 23 United States geographic areas. To assign participants to cohorts, the prospective study relied on clinical history that participants themselves reported in a screening survey and a study questionnaire. For ImmuneRACE Cohort 3, a participant was defined as recovered based on two consecutive negative NP/OP PCR tests, clearance by a healthcare professional, or resolution of symptoms. In the prospective study, mobile phlebotomists collected whole blood, serum and a nasopharyngeal or oropharyngeal swab from each participant. Over an approximately two-month period, participants in the prospective study had the option of providing additional blood draws and questionnaires. Prospective study blood samples were shipped either frozen or at room temperature before DNA extraction.

This TCR was sampled from a woman aged 30 to 39 who had recovered from COVID-19. The specimen was PBMCs or T cells enriched from blood (not recorded which). The chain joins TRBV5-1 to TRBJ1-2, with 11 junctional bases fitting TRBD1. The CDR3 region has the sequence CASSRGQGDGYTF. The DNA reads as follows: TGCGCCAGCAGCCGGGGACAGGGGGATGGCTACACCTTC. With the portions outside the CDR3 filled from the reference TRBV5-1 and TRBJ1-2 genes, the complete variable region becomes KAGVTQTPRYLIKTRGQQVTLSCSPISGHRSVSWYQQTPGQGLQFLFEYFSETQRNKGNFPGRFSGRQFSNSRSEMNVSTLELGDSALYLCASSRGQGDGYTFGSGTRLTVV.